One and the same sample provided the 23 T cell receptor beta chains below, sequenced in a study of blood T cell repertoires in COVID-19. Repertoires were generated with immunoSEQ multiplex PCR, while TCRdb's copy carries only in-frame clones and drops some. The sample contains about 81,000 clones, roughly nine tenths of which appear only once. Sequenced sample: peripheral blood. Receptors originate from a woman older than 75 with active COVID-19.

The V gene is TRBV10-3, the J gene TRBJ2-7, with unresolved D. In germline, CDR1 is ENHRY, CDR2 SYGVKD. Trimming pared 3 bases from V and 2 bases from J, leaving 11 bases between. The CDR3 consists of 14 residues. Here the CDR3 DNA reads TGTGCCATCAGTGAAAGGCGAGGCCCCTACGAGCAGTACTTC. Amino acids: CAISERRGPYEQYF.

The rearrangement joins TRBV7-6 to TRBJ2-1, with D possibly matching TRBD1 (6 bases). The CDR3 is made up of 16 amino acids. CDR1 and CDR2 (germline): SGHVS, FNYEAQ. Trimming took 5 bases from V and 4 from J, leaving 18 bases between them. The CDR3 is CASSPRGDPEYNEQFF. In DNA form, the CDR3 reads TGTGCCAGCAGCCCCAGGGGCGACCCGGAATACAATGAGCAGTTCTTC.

The chain couples TRBV6-2 or TRBV6-3 to TRBJ1-2; 7 bases are a match to TRBD1. The germline V gene has CDR1 MNHEY and CDR2 SVGEGT. The CDR3 length is 13 residues. V was clipped by 4 bases and J by 6 bases; unmatched bases: 5. The CDR3: CASSWGQTNGYTF. The CDR3, as DNA: TGTGCCAGCAGTTGGGGACAGACAAATGGCTACACCTTC.

The chain has TRBV19 and TRBJ2-7, with a weak D call TRBD1 (5 bases). Per the germline V gene, CDR1 is LNHDA and CDR2 is SQIVND (reference sequence). The germline V and J ends were trimmed by 0 bases and 5 bases, with 14 bases remaining between them. The CDR3 is made up of 15 amino acids. CDR3 residues: CASSIDQVRAHEQYF. CDR3 sequence (DNA): TGTGCCAGTAGTATAGATCAGGTCAGGGCACACGAGCAGTACTTC.

V and J are TRBV27 and TRBJ2-7; 11 positions match TRBD2. V shed 3 bases and J 4 bases; nucleotides not matched to a gene: 5. CDR3 length: 15 amino acids. Per germline, CDR1 MNHEY and CDR2 SMNVEV (reference sequence). The CDR3 nucleotides are TGTGCCAGCAGTTTTACTAGCGGGAGTCGGTACGAGCAGTACTTC. It codes for CASSFTSGSRYEQYF.

The J gene is TRBJ2-7, the V gene TRBV3-1 (or the pseudogene TRBV3-2); 8 bases are a match to TRBD2. The CDR3 consists of 16 residues. CDR1 and CDR2 from the germline V gene are LGHDT and YNNKEL (reference sequence). Trimming removed 0 bases from V and 7 bases from J; junction bases left unmatched: 11. CDR3 bases: TGTGCCAGCAGCCAAGATTTCCCGGGAGGGAGTCAAGAGCAGTACTTC. Translation gives CASSQDFPGGSQEQYF.

The chain uses TRBV3-1 (or the pseudogene TRBV3-2) and TRBJ2-5; the match to TRBD1 covers 7 bases. The ends lost 0 bases at V and 3 bases at J; junction bases unmatched: 4. Germline V CDR1 and CDR2: LGHDT, YNNKEL (reference sequence). The CDR3 length is 15 residues. The CDR3 spells CASSQDTGQEETQYF. The CDR3 nucleotides are TGTGCCAGCAGCCAAGATACCGGACAGGAAGAGACCCAGTACTTC.

To note about this clone: One end of the junction fails to match germline, which may point to a read error. This chain uses TRBV7-7 with TRBJ2-3; a weak D match, TRBD2 (5 bases). The CDR3 extends over 15 amino acids. Looked up from germline, CDR1 is SSHAT and CDR2 is FNYEAQ (reference sequence). This CDR3 is CASSPLTGWADTQYF. For the CDR3, the DNA is TGTGCTAGCAGCCCTCTGACGGGGTGGGCAGATACGCAGTATTTT.

The J gene is TRBJ2-4, the V gene TRBV7-3; 8 nucleotides agree with TRBD1. The CDR3 contains 15 residues. Germline V gene sequence: CDR1 SGHTA, CDR2 FQGTGA. V dropped 2 bases and J dropped 8; count of bases not matched to a gene: 8. The CDR3 DNA is TGTGCCAGCAGCTTAGACAGGGGTTGGGGATACATTCAGTACTTC. The encoded protein is CASSLDRGWGYIQYF.

This chain joins TRBV27 and TRBJ1-2; TRBD1 agrees at 10 bases. In germline, CDR1 is MNHEY, CDR2 SMNVEV (reference sequence). The CDR3 has 13 residues. J was trimmed by 4 bases and V by 6 bases; bases with no gene match: 2. The CDR3 spells CASSRDRGYGYTF. In DNA form, the CDR3 reads TGTGCCAGCAGCCGGGACAGGGGCTATGGCTACACCTTC.

The gene calls are TRBV7-9 and TRBJ2-5; unclear D gene. V lost 2 bases, J lost 5 bases, and 6 bases lay in between. Per the germline V gene, CDR1 is SEHNR and CDR2 is FQNEAQ (reference sequence). This CDR3 comprises 12 residues. CDR3 nucleotide sequence: TGTGCCAGCAGCTTAATTGCGGAGACCCAGTACTTC. The encoded protein is CASSLIAETQYF.

The chain employs TRBV6-2 or TRBV6-3 and TRBJ2-1; 10 positions match TRBD2. With 6 bases clipped from V and 10 bases from J, the junction kept 12 bases outside the gene matches. The CDR3 totals 15 residues. Germline assignment: CDR1 MNHEY and CDR2 SVGEGT. CDR3 region: CASSPLLLAGWEQFF. CDR3 sequence (DNA): TGTGCCAGCAGCCCACTGTTACTAGCGGGGTGGGAGCAGTTCTTC.

The genes are TRBV5-5 and TRBJ2-3, with 9 bases that match TRBD2. The J segment lost 3 bases and the V segment lost 0 bases, leaving 2 bases of the junction unmatched. Germline V gives CDR1 SGHKS, CDR2 YYEKEE (reference sequence). This CDR3 region has 15 residues. Here the CDR3 DNA reads TGTGCCAGCAGCTTGGACCTAGCGGGGACAGATACGCAGTATTTT. It translates to CASSLDLAGTDTQYF.

The rearrangement joins TRBV6-6 to TRBJ1-2; 9 bases agree with TRBD1. J was trimmed by 2 bases and V by 7 bases; bases with no gene match: 11. This CDR3 region has 16 residues. CDR1 is MNHNY, CDR2 SVGAGI, per germline (reference sequence). The CDR3: CASIPGGQGYNYGYTF. As DNA, the CDR3 is TGTGCCAGCATCCCGGGGGGACAGGGTTACAACTATGGCTACACCTTC.

Points on this clone: The germline gene is not matched at one end of the junction; a read error may be the cause. This chain uses TRBV9 with TRBJ1-2; D not certain. Germline V lookup: CDR1 SGDLS, CDR2 YYNGEE. The CDR3 loop spans 16 amino acids. The CDR3 loop reads CASSVASVVREYGCTF. In nucleotides, the CDR3 is TGTGCCAGCAGCGTAGCCTCCGTTGTGCGGGAGTATGGCTGCACCTTC.

The chain links TRBV7-2 to TRBJ2-3, with a tentative D call TRBD2 (6 bases). Between the trimmed V and J ends, which lost 1 base and 6 bases, there was a span of 26 bases. There are 19 residues in the CDR3. Germline lookup yields CDR1 SGHTA and CDR2 FQGNSA. In DNA form, the CDR3 reads TGTGCCAGCAGCTTAGTCGGGGGAAAAATACGGGGTCGGCGGGATACGCAGTATTTT. This sequence encodes CASSLVGGKIRGRRDTQYF.

The gene calls are TRBV28 and TRBJ2-7; D possibly corresponds to TRBD2 (6 bases). The CDR3 loop spans 15 amino acids. The ends were cut back, 7 bases at V and 4 bases at J, with 20 bases in the middle. CDR1 and CDR2 (germline): MDHEN, SYDVKM. The CDR3 here is CASTRGIGGWYEQYF. Here the CDR3 DNA reads TGTGCCAGCACTCGGGGGATTGGAGGGTGGTACGAGCAGTACTTC.

This chain connects TRBV5-6 to TRBJ2-3, with TRBD2 matching over 7 bases. From germline, CDR1 is SGHDT and CDR2 YYEEEE. With 0 bases clipped from V and 7 bases from J, the junction kept 5 bases outside the gene matches. This CDR3 region has 14 residues. Here the CDR3 reads CASSLERGLNTQYF. In nucleotides, the CDR3 is TGTGCCAGCAGCTTGGAGCGGGGACTCAATACGCAGTATTTT. The variable domain in full, with the rest retrieved from reference TRBV5-6 and TRBJ2-3, is DAGVTQSPTHLIKTRGQQVTLRCSPKSGHDTVSWYQQALGQGPQFIFQYYEEEERQRGNFPDRFSGHQFPNYSSELNVNALLLGDSALYLCASSLERGLNTQYFGPGTRLTVL.

The chain carries TRBV2 and TRBJ1-2, with D perhaps matching TRBD1 (6 bases). In germline, CDR1 is SNHLY, CDR2 FYNNEI. The CDR3 length is 12 residues. V shed 6 bases and J shed 8 bases, with 13 bases lying between them. In DNA form, the CDR3 reads TGTGCCAGCAGATCAGGGGCTAGGGGCTACACCTTC. It is translated as CASRSGARGYTF.

This rearrangement joins TRBV4-3 to TRBJ1-1; D is unresolved. V gave up 4 bases and J gave up 5 bases, with 14 bases separating them. CDR1 and CDR2 (germline): LGHNA, YSLEER. This CDR3 is 14 amino acids long. The CDR3 DNA sequence: TGCGCCAGCAGCCCCCGGGAGGGTGGTACTGAAGCTTTCTTT. Protein product: CASSPREGGTEAFF.

CDR3 bases: TGTGCCAGCAGTCACTTTTTGGGACAGGGGGCTTCGGGGCCCCAGCATTTT. This gives the protein CASSHFLGQGASGPQHF. The rearrangement uses TRBV28 and TRBJ1-5; 12 bases map to TRBD1. Germline CDR1 MDHEN, CDR2 SYDVKM. This CDR3 has 17 residues. The junction had 14 bases not matched to a gene; V was cut back by 5 bases and J by 9 bases.

A single count supports this clone. CDR3 region: CASSETGAGNEQFF. DNA for the CDR3: TGTGCCAGCAGTGAAACGGGAGCGGGCAATGAGCAGTTCTTC. The rearrangement joins TRBV2 to TRBJ2-1; perhaps TRBD2 as D (6 bases). There are 14 residues in the CDR3. Per germline, CDR1 SNHLY and CDR2 FYNNEI. Trimming took 2 bases from V and 6 from J, leaving 11 bases between them.

The chain is built from TRBV29-1 and TRBJ2-4, with TRBD1 matching 7 bases. Germline V CDR1 and CDR2: SQVTM, ANQGSEA. The V and J ends lost 3 bases and 5 bases, in that order; junction bases with no gene match: 7. The CDR3 loop spans 14 amino acids. CDR3 loop: CSVENRGVENIQYF. Here the CDR3 DNA reads TGCAGCGTTGAGAACAGGGGAGTCGAAAACATTCAGTACTTC.